The 31 T cell receptor beta chains listed next were all sequenced from one sample in a study of lymphopenia after photon versus proton radiotherapy. Only in-frame clones appear in the TCRdb table, and some are missing; sequencing was by immunoSEQ multiplex PCR. The sample holds about 40,000 clones, about 83% seen once. The specimen comprised peripheral blood, sampled from a patient treated with proton-based radiotherapy. The receptors derive from a woman between 65 and 79 years old with pancreatic cancer.

J is TRBJ1-6 and V is TRBV12-2; the table's D call of TRBD1 was not tested on the DNA. TRBV12-2 is a documented pseudogene. The CDR3 runs to 19 residues. CDR3 loop: CASRLVRRDRPSRGSPLHF. CDR3 nucleotide sequence: TGTGCAAGTCGCTTAGTCCGCCGGGACAGGCCCTCGCGGGGATCACCCCTCCACTTT.

J is TRBJ1-5 and V is TRBV28, with D tentatively TRBD1 (6 bases). Trimming left V 1 base short and J 7 bases short, with 11 bases between. Germline V gene data show CDR1 as MDHEN and CDR2 as SYDVKM. This CDR3 is 14 amino acids long. CDR3 in amino acids: CASSLSLDSQPQHF. Written as DNA, the CDR3 is TGTGCCAGCAGTTTATCTCTGGACAGCCAGCCCCAGCATTTT.

V and J are TRBV5-1 and TRBJ2-7; 11 bases agree with TRBD2. J gave up 5 bases and V 4 bases, and 11 bases lay outside the gene matches. Per germline, CDR1 SGHRS and CDR2 YFSETQ. There are 16 residues in the CDR3. The CDR3: CASSTLAGGGSDEQYF. The CDR3 nucleotides are TGCGCCAGCAGCACTCTAGCGGGAGGAGGCTCGGACGAGCAGTACTTC.

This clone appeared a few times. J is TRBJ1-3 and V is TRBV28; no clear D. V was shortened by 8 bases and J by 2 bases, with 7 bases between the two germline ends. Germline CDR1 is MDHEN and CDR2 is SYDVKM. The CDR3 consists of 12 residues. The CDR3 loop reads CASLTPGNTIYF. The CDR3 nucleotides are TGTGCCAGCCTTACTCCTGGAAACACCATATATTTT.

For the CDR3, the DNA is TGTGCCAGCAGTCTTGGACAGGGAAACACTGAAGCTTTCTTT. Protein sequence: CASSLGQGNTEAFF. This sequence joins TRBV27 and TRBJ1-1, with 8 positions matching TRBD1. The junction had 4 bases not matched to a gene; V was cut back by 5 bases and J by 2 bases. Germline CDR1 MNHEY, CDR2 SMNVEV (reference sequence). This CDR3 spans 14 amino acids.

CDR3 DNA sequence: TGCGCCAGCAGCGGGACTAGCGGGAGTTACAATGAGCAGTTCTTC. This gives the protein CASSGTSGSYNEQFF. V and J are TRBV5-1 and TRBJ2-1, with TRBD2 matching over 14 bases. The CDR3 sequence is 15 residues long. CDR1 SGHRS and CDR2 YFSETQ come from the germline V gene. With 4 bases clipped from V and 4 bases from J, the junction kept 1 base outside the gene matches.

The gene calls are TRBV7-9 and TRBJ2-5; unclear D gene. V was shortened by 2 bases and J by 4 bases, with 5 bases between the two germline ends. Germline CDR1 SEHNR, CDR2 FQNEAQ (reference sequence). The CDR3 is 12 residues long. This CDR3 reads CASSLPSETQYF. CDR3 nucleotides: TGTGCCAGCAGCTTACCATCAGAGACCCAGTACTTC.

The V call is TRBV15, the J call TRBJ2-7; weak D call: TRBD2 (6 bases). V shed 1 base and J shed 5 bases, with 18 bases lying between them. The germline V gene has CDR1 LNHNV and CDR2 YYDKDF (reference sequence). The CDR3 covers 16 residues. The chain's CDR3 is CATSRGFSEGQDEQYF. In nucleotides, the CDR3 is TGTGCCACCAGCAGAGGATTTTCGGAGGGCCAGGACGAGCAGTACTTC.

This clone was counted once. This chain joins TRBV2 and TRBJ2-7, with 12 nucleotides matching TRBD1. The CDR3 is 14 amino acids. Unmatched junction bases numbered 11, after V lost 8 bases and J lost 9 bases. Germline V gene data show CDR1 as SNHLY and CDR2 as FYNNEI. The CDR3 loop reads CASGPRDRGQGQYF. As DNA, the CDR3 is TGTGCCAGCGGCCCCCGGGACAGGGGGCAGGGGCAGTACTTC.

This clone is a singleton in its sample. The gene calls are TRBV15 and TRBJ2-1, with a weak D call TRBD1 (7 bases). The CDR3 sequence is 15 residues long. The V end lost 0 bases, the J end lost 7 bases, and 13 bases lay between the germline ends. Germline V lookup: CDR1 LNHNV, CDR2 YYDKDF (reference sequence). The CDR3 sequence: CATSRDRGTWNEQFF. CDR3 sequence (DNA): TGTGCCACCAGCAGAGACAGGGGGACTTGGAATGAGCAGTTCTTC.

This chain connects TRBV29-1 to TRBJ1-2; D might be TRBD1 (5 bases). V gave up 5 bases and J gave up 7 bases, with 23 bases separating them. The CDR3 spans 15 residues. Germline V gives CDR1 SQVTM, CDR2 ANQGSEA. The CDR3 loop is CSVRSWTGGDSGYTF. The CDR3 nucleotides read TGCAGCGTTCGATCCTGGACGGGGGGGGACTCTGGCTACACCTTC.

V gene TRBV28 combines with J gene TRBJ2-5; TRBD2 matches 11 bases. The junction had 5 bases not matched to a gene; V was cut back by 3 bases and J by 2 bases. The germline gives CDR1 MDHEN, CDR2 SYDVKM. CDR3 length: 16 residues. The CDR3 loop is CASSFLGLAEQETQYF. CDR3 nucleotide sequence: TGTGCCAGCAGTTTTCTGGGACTAGCGGAACAAGAGACCCAGTACTTC.

The CDR3 loop reads CASSLGGGSYNEQFF. CDR3 nucleotide sequence: TGTGCCAGCAGCTTAGGCGGGGGTTCCTACAATGAGCAGTTCTTC. The rearrangement links TRBV7-8 to TRBJ2-1, with 7 positions matching TRBD2. CDR1 SGHVS and CDR2 FQNEAQ come from the germline V gene. Trimming removed 1 base from V and 1 base from J; junction bases left unmatched: 1. The CDR3 covers 15 residues.

The rearrangement links TRBV2 to TRBJ2-7; no definite D call. Germline loops: CDR1 SNHLY, CDR2 FYNNEI. The CDR3 is 11 residues long. The V end lost 5 bases, the J end lost 2 bases, and 4 bases lay between the germline ends. CDR3: CASSFTYEQYF. CDR3 in DNA: TGTGCCAGCAGTTTCACCTACGAGCAGTACTTC.

The chain links TRBV11-1 to TRBJ2-2; no clear D. The CDR3 has 15 residues. CDR1 and CDR2 (germline): SGHAT, FQDESV (reference sequence). With 1 base removed from V and 1 base from J, the gap between germline ends came to 7 bases. Here the CDR3 reads CASSLGLLNTGELFF. The DNA for the CDR3 is TGTGCCAGCAGCTTAGGGCTGTTGAACACCGGGGAGCTGTTTTTT. The full variable domain, in which reference TRBV11-1 and TRBJ2-2 provide the parts outside the CDR3, is EAEVAQSPRYKITEKSQAVAFWCDPISGHATLYWYRQILGQGPELLVQFQDESVVDDSQLPKDRFSAERLKGVDSTLKIQPAELGDSAMYLCASSLGLLNTGELFFGEGSRLTVL.

The gene calls are TRBV6-1 and TRBJ1-5, with 9 bases that match TRBD1. The CDR3 has 19 residues. The V segment lost 2 bases and the J segment 0 bases; nucleotides outside the gene matches: 11. Germline V CDR1 and CDR2: MNHNS, SASEGT. DNA of the CDR3: TGTGCCAGCAGTGAACAGGCGCGACAGGGGGGATATAGCAATCAGCCCCAGCATTTT. It codes for CASSEQARQGGYSNQPQHF.

The chain carries TRBV5-1 and TRBJ2-2; 8 nucleotides agree with TRBD2. The CDR3 runs 15 residues. The J segment lost 1 base and the V segment lost 5 bases, leaving 4 bases of the junction unmatched. The germline CDR1 and CDR2 sequences are SGHRS and YFSETQ. The CDR3, as DNA: TGCGCCAGCAGAGCGGGAGTTGGGAACACCGGGGAGCTGTTTTTT. This encodes CASRAGVGNTGELFF.

This chain uses TRBV28 with TRBJ1-1, with 8 positions matching TRBD1. Trimming removed 2 bases from V and 5 bases from J; junction bases left unmatched: 10. There are 16 residues in the CDR3. Germline V lookup: CDR1 MDHEN, CDR2 SYDVKM. The CDR3 here is CASSLDRGRGGTEAFF. The CDR3 region has the DNA TGTGCCAGCAGTTTAGACAGGGGCAGGGGCGGGACTGAAGCTTTCTTT.

The genes are TRBV18 and TRBJ1-4, with D unresolved. This CDR3 is 15 amino acids long. The germline gives CDR1 KGHSH, CDR2 LQKENI. Trimming pared 3 bases from V and 3 bases from J, leaving 11 bases between. The CDR3 nucleotides read TGTGCCAGCTCACCGGACGCGCAACCTAATGAAAAACTGTTTTTT. Protein product: CASSPDAQPNEKLFF. Full variable domain (rest looked up from reference TRBV18 and TRBJ1-4): NAGVMQNPRHLVRRRGQEARLRCSPMKGHSHVYWYRQLPEEGLKFMVYLQKENIIDESGMPKERFSAEFPKEGPSILRIQQVVRGDSAAYFCASSPDAQPNEKLFFGSGTQLSVL.

V gene TRBV5-1 combines with J gene TRBJ1-2; no reliable D call. V was trimmed by 0 bases and J by 12 bases, leaving 9 bases between them. Germline CDR1 SGHRS, CDR2 YFSETQ. This CDR3 spans 11 amino acids. CDR3 loop: CASSLDGSNTF. In DNA, the CDR3 is TGCGCCAGCAGCTTGGATGGGTCAAACACCTTC.

This clone was observed at least ten times. The chain uses TRBV27 and TRBJ2-7; 10 bases line up with TRBD2. The CDR3 has 17 residues. Germline V gives CDR1 MNHEY, CDR2 SMNVEV (reference sequence). The junction had 15 bases not matched to a gene; V was cut back by 7 bases and J by 3 bases. In DNA form, the CDR3 reads TGTGCCAGCAATAAAGTTTCTCCTACTAGCGGGAACTACGAGCAGTACTTC. Amino acids: CASNKVSPTSGNYEQYF.

V and J are TRBV9 and TRBJ1-4; TRBD1 matches 7 bases. CDR3 length: 13 amino acids. Germline V lookup: CDR1 SGDLS, CDR2 YYNGEE. V lost 3 bases, J lost 7 bases, and 3 bases stayed unmatched. In DNA form, the CDR3 reads TGTGCCAGCAGCGCGACAGGGTTTGAAAAACTGTTTTTT. It yields the protein CASSATGFEKLFF. Combining the CDR3 with reference TRBV9 and TRBJ1-4 gives the whole variable domain DSGVTQTPKHLITATGQRVTLRCSPRSGDLSVYWYQQSLDQGLQFLIQYYNGEERAKGNILERFSAQQFPDLHSELNLSSLELGDSALYFCASSATGFEKLFFGSGTQLSVL.

The rearrangement joins TRBV11-3 to TRBJ2-7; a weak D match, TRBD1 (6 bases). The germline V and J ends were trimmed by 8 bases and 7 bases, with 30 bases remaining between them. CDR1 and CDR2 (germline): SGHNT, YENEEA. This CDR3 is built from 17 residues. CDR3 bases: TGTGCCAGCTCCCAGGGGCACTCAGCCCTCCTACGTGGGGAGCAGTACTTC. It codes for CASSQGHSALLRGEQYF.

The rearrangement uses TRBV5-1 and TRBJ1-1, with 7 bases identical to TRBD1. The ends lost 0 bases at V and 8 bases at J; junction bases unmatched: 7. The CDR3 is made up of 14 amino acids. Germline loops: CDR1 SGHRS, CDR2 YFSETQ. CDR3 region: CASSLDSTGTEAFF. The CDR3 DNA sequence: TGCGCCAGCAGCTTGGATTCGACAGGGACGGAAGCTTTCTTT.

The V gene is TRBV4-1, the J gene TRBJ2-7; D unresolved. The CDR3 loop spans 16 amino acids. Germline CDR1 and CDR2: MGHRA and YSYEKL. V lost 0 bases, J lost 0 bases, and 12 bases lay in between. The CDR3 nucleotides are TGCGCCAGCAGCCAAGATATCCGGACGAGCTCCTACGAGCAGTACTTC. Translated: CASSQDIRTSSYEQYF.

The J gene is TRBJ1-6, the V gene TRBV18; D might be TRBD1 (5 bases). The V and J ends lost 6 bases and 7 bases respectively, with 16 bases between them. Germline V CDR1 and CDR2: KGHSH, LQKENI. The CDR3 has 15 amino acids. The CDR3 DNA reads as TGTGCCAGCTCCCCTCGGCAGGGAGGCAATTCACCCCTCCACTTT. Translated: CASSPRQGGNSPLHF.

The CDR3 sequence: CASSTSSQKETQYF. CDR3 DNA sequence: TGTGCCAGCAGTACTAGTTCCCAAAAGGAGACCCAGTACTTC. The J gene is TRBJ2-5, the V gene TRBV2, with D tentatively TRBD2 (5 bases). Germline V CDR1 and CDR2: SNHLY, FYNNEI. The germline V and J ends were trimmed by 5 bases and 5 bases, with 15 bases remaining between them. This CDR3 region has 14 residues. Together with reference TRBV2 and TRBJ2-5, the CDR3 gives the full variable domain: EPEVTQTPSHQVTQMGQEVILRCVPISNHLYFYWYRQILGQKVEFLVSFYNNEISEKSEIFDDQFSVERPDGSNFTLKIRSTKLEDSAMYFCASSTSSQKETQYFGPGTRLLVL.

This clone was picked up a small number of times. The chain is built from TRBV2 and TRBJ1-3; 8 nucleotides align to TRBD1. Germline V gene sequence: CDR1 SNHLY, CDR2 FYNNEI. The CDR3 length is 16 residues. Trimming took 4 bases from V and 8 from J; bases not matched to a gene: 13. The chain's CDR3 is CASSAGQGSAGDTIYF. DNA of the CDR3: TGTGCCAGCAGTGCCGGACAGGGTTCGGCAGGAGACACCATATATTTT. The full variable domain, with the rest looked up from reference TRBV2 and TRBJ1-3, is EPEVTQTPSHQVTQMGQEVILRCVPISNHLYFYWYRQILGQKVEFLVSFYNNEISEKSEIFDDQFSVERPDGSNFTLKIRSTKLEDSAMYFCASSAGQGSAGDTIYFGEGSWLTVV.

The rearrangement joins TRBV30 to TRBJ2-1; unclear D gene. The germline V and J ends were trimmed by 1 base and 4 bases, with 5 bases remaining between them. The CDR3 extends over 12 amino acids. Germline-derived CDR1 and CDR2 are GTSNPN and SVGIG (reference sequence). The CDR3 bases are TGTGCCTGGAGTGCGCAATACAATGAGCAGTTCTTC. It codes for CAWSAQYNEQFF.

The chain uses TRBV4-1 and TRBJ2-1; 9 bases align to TRBD1. J lost 3 bases, V lost 2 bases, and 8 bases had no gene match. The germline V gene encodes CDR1 MGHRA and CDR2 YSYEKL. This CDR3 has 17 amino acids. For the CDR3, the DNA is TGCGCCAGCAGCCAACGTACTACAGGGGGCGTCTACAATGAGCAGTTCTTC. This translates into CASSQRTTGGVYNEQFF.

For the CDR3, the DNA is TGTGCCAGTAGTACAACAGGGGGGCCCTACGAGCAGTACTTC. It codes for CASSTTGGPYEQYF. This chain connects TRBV19 to TRBJ2-7, with TRBD1 matching over 8 bases. This CDR3 is built from 14 residues. The ends lost 4 bases at V and 2 bases at J; junction bases unmatched: 4. CDR1 is LNHDA and CDR2 is SQIVND in the germline V gene (reference sequence).